The sequence of this T cell receptor (beta chain) was determined in a study of blood T cell repertoires in COVID-19. Turning to the study itself: COVID-19 samples collected from the United States, Italy and Spain covered acute and convalescent phases. Sample material is recorded as cDNA or gDNA derived from T cells, B-cell-depleted T cells, or PBMCs.

V was shortened by 0 bases and J by 6 bases, with 19 bases between the two germline ends. Germline CDR1 and CDR2: SGDLS and YYNGEE. The CDR3 runs 17 residues. Authors' processing steps: Amplification of reference gene primers was used by the study to estimate nucleated cell counts. Only in-frame clones appear in the TCRdb table, and some are missing; sequencing was by immunoSEQ multiplex PCR. V and J calls and clone size follow that table, whereas D and trimming were derived from the DNA. The repertoire holds 160,000 or so clones, with around 86% as singletons. The specimen sequenced was peripheral blood. The gene calls are TRBV9 and TRBJ1-5; a weak D match, TRBD1 (6 bases). The receptor comes from a man in his sixties or seventies who had recovered from COVID-19. The CDR3 region has the DNA TGTGCCAGCAGCGTAGGAGAGGGGGGAACGGGGGGTCAGCCCCAGCATTTT. This codes for CASSVGEGGTGGQPQHF.